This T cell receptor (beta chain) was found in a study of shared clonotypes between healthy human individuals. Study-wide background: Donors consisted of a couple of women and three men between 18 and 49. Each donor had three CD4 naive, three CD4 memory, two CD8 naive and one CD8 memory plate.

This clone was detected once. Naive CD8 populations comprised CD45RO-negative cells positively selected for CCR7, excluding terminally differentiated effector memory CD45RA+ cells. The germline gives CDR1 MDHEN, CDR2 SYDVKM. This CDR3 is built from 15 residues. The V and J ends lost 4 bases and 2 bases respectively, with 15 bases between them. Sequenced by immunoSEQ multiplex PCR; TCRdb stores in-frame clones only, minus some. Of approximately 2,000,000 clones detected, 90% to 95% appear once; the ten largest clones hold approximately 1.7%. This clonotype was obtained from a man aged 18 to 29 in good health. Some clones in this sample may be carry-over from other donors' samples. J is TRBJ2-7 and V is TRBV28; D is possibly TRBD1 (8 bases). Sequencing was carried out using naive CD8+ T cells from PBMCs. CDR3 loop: CASSYPQGGAYEQYF. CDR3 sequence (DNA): TGTGCCAGCAGTTACCCACAGGGGGGGGCCTACGAGCAGTACTTC. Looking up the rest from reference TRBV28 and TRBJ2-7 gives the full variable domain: DVKVTQSSRYLVKRTGEKVFLECVQDMDHENMFWYRQDPGLGLRLIYFSYDVKMKEKGDIPEGYSVSREKKERFSLILESASTNQTSMYLCASSYPQGGAYEQYFGPGTRLTVT.